This T cell receptor beta chain was observed in a study of response to subunit inactivated influenza vaccine. A single record per CDR3 protein comes from TCRdb applying MiXCR to the RT-PCR reads. The table shows roughly 700,000 distinct CDR3 sequences, with approximately 14% occurring only once. Study-wide findings and caveats: Authors suggested each seasonal influenza vaccination recruits few new T cells.

This CDR3 spans 15 amino acids. The germline CDR1 and CDR2 sequences are SSHAT and FNYEAQ (reference sequence). Note on this clonotype: Its antigen is still unknown. A read error may account for a junction end that differs from germline.

The chain links TRBV7-7 to TRBJ2-7; a weak D match, TRBD1 (6 bases). The TCR was taken from a man aged 50 to 59 who received an inactivated influenza vaccine. This specimen consisted of PBMCs from blood, obtained roughly 12 days after vaccination. CDR3 DNA: TGTGCTAGCACCTTAGCGTGGGGGCCAGGGAACGAGCAGTACTTC. This translates into CASTLAWGPGNEQYF.